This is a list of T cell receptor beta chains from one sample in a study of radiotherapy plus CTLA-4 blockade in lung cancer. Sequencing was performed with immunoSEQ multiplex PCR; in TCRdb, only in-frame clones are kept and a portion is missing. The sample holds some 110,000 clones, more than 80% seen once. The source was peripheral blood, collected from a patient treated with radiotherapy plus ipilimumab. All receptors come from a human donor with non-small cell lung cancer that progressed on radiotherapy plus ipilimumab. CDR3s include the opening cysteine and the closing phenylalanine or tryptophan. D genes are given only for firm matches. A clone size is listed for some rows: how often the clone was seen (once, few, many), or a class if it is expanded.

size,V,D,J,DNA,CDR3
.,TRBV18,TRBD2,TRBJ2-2,TGTGCCAGCTCACCAGGACTAGCGGGAACCGGGGAGCTGTTTTTT,CASSPGLAGTGELFF
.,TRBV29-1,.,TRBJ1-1,TGCAGCGCTGGGCGGTTCGGCAGCAGGGGCCGGGGGGACACTGAAGCTTTCTTT,CSAGRFGSRGRGDTEAFF
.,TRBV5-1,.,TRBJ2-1,TGCGCCAGCAGCTACACAGGGTTATACAATGAGCAGTTCTTC,CASSYTGLYNEQFF
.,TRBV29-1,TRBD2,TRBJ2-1,TGCAGCGTTGGCGGGAGTTCCTACAATGAGCAGTTCTTC,CSVGGSSYNEQFF
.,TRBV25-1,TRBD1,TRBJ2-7,TGTGCCAGCAGCGAGGGACAGGGGCCTTACTACGAGCAGTACTTC,CASSEGQGPYYEQYF
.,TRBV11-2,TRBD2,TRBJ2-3,TGTGCCAGCAGCTTAGCGTCTAGCGGGTTCATGGGCGTGAATACGCAGTATTTT,CASSLASSGFMGVNTQYF
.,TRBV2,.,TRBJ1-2,TGTGCCAGCGATGGGAGGGTGGGTGGCTACACCTTC,CASDGRVGGYTF
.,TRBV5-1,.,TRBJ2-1,TGCGCCAGCAGCGCTGAGCGGGACACGCCATGGGATGAGCAGTTCTTC,CASSAERDTPWDEQFF
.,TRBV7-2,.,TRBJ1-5,TGTGCCAGCAGCTTAGCTGAGACTTTACAGCCCCAGCATTTT,CASSLAETLQPQHF
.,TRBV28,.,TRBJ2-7,TGTGCCAGCCATAGCTTCTGGGACTCGTTCACCTACGAGCAGTACTTC,CASHSFWDSFTYEQYF
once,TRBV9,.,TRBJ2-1,TGTGCCAGCAGCGTAGCAAGCGGAGAGTACAATGAGCAGTTCTTC,CASSVASGEYNEQFF
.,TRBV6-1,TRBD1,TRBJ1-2,TGTGCCAGCCTCCTGGGAGGGGGCGGCTATGGCTACACCTTC,CASLLGGGGYGYTF
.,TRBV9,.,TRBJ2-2,TGTGCCAGCAGCGTTTCAGGAGGCTACACCGGGGAGCTGTTTTTT,CASSVSGGYTGELFF
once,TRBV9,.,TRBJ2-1,TGTGCCAGCAGCGTCAGTGGGAGTCCCCAAAATGAGCAGTTCTTC,CASSVSGSPQNEQFF
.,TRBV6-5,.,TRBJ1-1,TGTGCCAGCAGGACCTCAGGGGTCGGGAACACTGAAGCTTTCTTT,CASRTSGVGNTEAFF
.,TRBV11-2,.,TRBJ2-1,TGTGCCAGCAGCTTATACGGCGGGAAATTCTTC,CASSLYGGKFF
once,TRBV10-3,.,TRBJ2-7,TGTGCCATCAGCCCCGGGACACACTACGAGCAGTACTTC,CAISPGTHYEQYF
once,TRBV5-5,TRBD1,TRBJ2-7,TGTGCCAGCAGCTTAATGGCAGGGGGCGAGCAGTACTTC,CASSLMAGGEQYF
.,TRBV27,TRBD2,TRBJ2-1,TGTGCCAGCAGTTCCGGGACTAGCGGATACAATGAGCAGTTCTTC,CASSSGTSGYNEQFF
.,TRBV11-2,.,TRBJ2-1,TGTGCCAGCAGCTTAGAGGTGGCGTGGGGAAATGAGCAGTTCTTC,CASSLEVAWGNEQFF
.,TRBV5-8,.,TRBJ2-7,TGTGCCAGCAGCTTATCCCCTACCTACGAGCAGTACTTC,CASSLSPTYEQYF
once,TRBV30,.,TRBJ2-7,TGTGCCTGGAGTCCCATTGGCTACCCCTACGAGCAGTACTTC,CAWSPIGYPYEQYF
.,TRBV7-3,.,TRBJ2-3,TGTGCCAGCAGCTTAGGCCAAACCTCCACAGATACGCAGTATTTT,CASSLGQTSTDTQYF
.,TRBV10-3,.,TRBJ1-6,TGTGCCATCAGTGGGAACAGGGATAATTCACCCCTCCACTTT,CAISGNRDNSPLHF
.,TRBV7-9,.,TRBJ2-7,TGTGCCAGCAGCTTAGACTACGAGCAGTACTTC,CASSLDYEQYF
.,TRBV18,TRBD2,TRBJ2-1,TGTGCCAGCTCAACTGGACTAGCGGGAGCCTACAATGAGCAGTTCTTC,CASSTGLAGAYNEQFF
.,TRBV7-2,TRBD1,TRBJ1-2,TGTGCCAGCAGCCTGAACTACAGGGGGCGACCGTCTAACTATGGCTACACCTTC,CASSLNYRGRPSNYGYTF
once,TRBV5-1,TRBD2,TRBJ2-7,TGCGCCAGCAGCTTGGAGGCGGCTACTAGCGGGAGCTACGAGCAGTACTTC,CASSLEAATSGSYEQYF
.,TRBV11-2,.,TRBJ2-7,TGTGCCAGCAGCTTAGATAGGGGGGCCAGGGAGCAGTACTTC,CASSLDRGAREQYF
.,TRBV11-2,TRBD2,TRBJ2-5,TGTGCCAGCAGCCCCCTGACTAGCGGTCTAGAGACCCAGTACTTC,CASSPLTSGLETQYF
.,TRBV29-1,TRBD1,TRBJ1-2,TGCAGCGTTGAGGACAGGGGGCAGATCTATGGCTACACCTTC,CSVEDRGQIYGYTF
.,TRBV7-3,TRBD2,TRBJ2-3,TGTGCCAGCAGCTTAACAGCTAGCGGCCTCACAGATACGCAGTATTTT,CASSLTASGLTDTQYF
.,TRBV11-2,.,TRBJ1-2,TGTGCCAGCAGCTTAGGGGGCGGCTACACCTTC,CASSLGGGYTF
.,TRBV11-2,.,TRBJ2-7,TGTGCCAGCAGCTTAGGGTACAGGGTCCGGGAGCAGTACTTC,CASSLGYRVREQYF
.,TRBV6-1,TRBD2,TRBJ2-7,TGTGCCAGCATGGCGGCTAGCGGGAAAAGTGGCGAGCAGTACTTC,CASMAASGKSGEQYF
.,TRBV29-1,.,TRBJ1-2,TGCAGCGTTGAAGATCGTCGAGCCGAGAACTATGGCTACACCTTC,CSVEDRRAENYGYTF
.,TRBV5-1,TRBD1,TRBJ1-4,TGCGCCAGCAGCCGTATGATGACAGGGGGAAATGAAAAACTGTTTTTT,CASSRMMTGGNEKLFF
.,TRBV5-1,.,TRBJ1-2,TGCGCCAGCAGCGGGACCGGAATTTCCACCTTC,CASSGTGISTF
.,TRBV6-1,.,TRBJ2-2,TGTGCCAGCAGTGAAGTTACAGGGATCAGCGGGGAGCTGTTTTTT,CASSEVTGISGELFF
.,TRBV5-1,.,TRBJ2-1,TGCGCCAGCAGCTTGTTAGCGTTGAACAATGAGCAGTTCTTC,CASSLLALNNEQFF
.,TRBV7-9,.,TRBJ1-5,TGTGCCAGCAGCAAAGACAGTTCCAATCAGCCCCAGCATTTT,CASSKDSSNQPQHF
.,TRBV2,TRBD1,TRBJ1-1,TGTGCCAGCGAGTGGCAGGGGGGGACCATGAACACTGAAGCTTTCTTT,CASEWQGGTMNTEAFF
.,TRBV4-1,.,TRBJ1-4,TGCGCCAGCAGCCAGCCCCGCCAAGGGTCGGGGGGGAAACTGTTTTTT,CASSQPRQGSGGKLFF
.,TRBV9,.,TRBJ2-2,TGTGCCAGCAGCGTAGGTATCACCGGGGAGCTGTTTTTT,CASSVGITGELFF
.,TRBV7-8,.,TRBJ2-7,TGTGCCAGCACCGTTTCGGGCGGTTCCTACGAGCAGTACTTC,CASTVSGGSYEQYF
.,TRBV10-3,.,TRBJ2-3,TGTGCCATCAGTCGGTCAGGGCGGCAGGATACGCAGTATTTT,CAISRSGRQDTQYF
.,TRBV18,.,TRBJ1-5,TGTGCCAGCTCACCTAGACAGGCACCACAGCCCCAGCATTTT,CASSPRQAPQPQHF
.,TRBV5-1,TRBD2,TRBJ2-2,TGCGCCAGCAGCTTGGGCTGGCTAGCGGGTGGCACCGGGGAGCTGTTTTTT,CASSLGWLAGGTGELFF
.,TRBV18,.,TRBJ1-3,TGTGCCAGCTCACCTCTGGGGCACAACTCTGGAAACACCATATATTTT,CASSPLGHNSGNTIYF
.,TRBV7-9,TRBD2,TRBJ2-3,TGTGCCAGCAGCTTAGGTAGGACTAGCGGGATGGATACGCAGTATTTT,CASSLGRTSGMDTQYF
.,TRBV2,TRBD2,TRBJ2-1,TGTGCCAGCAGTTTTACGAGGGGACTAACCGTCTTC,CASSFTRGLTVF
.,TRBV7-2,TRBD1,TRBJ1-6,TGTGCCAGCAGCCCCCGAGGACAGGGCCGCAATTCACCCCTCCACTTT,CASSPRGQGRNSPLHF
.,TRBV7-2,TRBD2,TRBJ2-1,TGTGCCAGCGGGAAGCGGGAGAAGGTCTACAATGAGCAGTTCTTC,CASGKREKVYNEQFF
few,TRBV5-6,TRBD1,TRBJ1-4,TGTGCCAGCAGCTGGGGGACAGGGGGAAATGAAAAACTGTTTTTT,CASSWGTGGNEKLFF
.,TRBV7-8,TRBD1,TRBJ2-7,TGTGCCAGCAGTCAGGGACAGGTCGCCTACGAGCAGTACTTC,CASSQGQVAYEQYF
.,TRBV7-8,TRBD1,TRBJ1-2,TGTGCCAGCAGCTTAGAAAGGGGGCCGAACTATGGCTACACCTTC,CASSLERGPNYGYTF
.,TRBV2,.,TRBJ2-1,TGTGCCAGCAGTTCTGAGGGACGGGGAGACTACAATGAGCAGCTCTTC,CASSSEGRGDYNEQLF
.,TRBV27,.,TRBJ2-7,TGTGCCAGCAGTTACGGTCTTGGCTCCTACGAGCAGTACTTC,CASSYGLGSYEQYF
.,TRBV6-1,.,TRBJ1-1,TGTGCCAGCGAGAGGGGAATCAACACTGAAGCTTTCTTT,CASERGINTEAFF